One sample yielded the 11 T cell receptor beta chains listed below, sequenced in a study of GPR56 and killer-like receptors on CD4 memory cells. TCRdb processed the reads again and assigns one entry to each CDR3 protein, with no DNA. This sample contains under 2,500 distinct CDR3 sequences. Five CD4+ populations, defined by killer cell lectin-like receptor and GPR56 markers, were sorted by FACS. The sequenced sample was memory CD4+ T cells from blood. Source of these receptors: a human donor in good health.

This CDR3 is CASSTTGFNEQYF. The chain is built from TRBV18 and TRBJ2-7; TCRdb returns TRBD1, unconfirmable since there is no DNA. CDR1 and CDR2 from the germline V gene are KGHSH and LQKENI. The CDR3 is made up of 13 amino acids.

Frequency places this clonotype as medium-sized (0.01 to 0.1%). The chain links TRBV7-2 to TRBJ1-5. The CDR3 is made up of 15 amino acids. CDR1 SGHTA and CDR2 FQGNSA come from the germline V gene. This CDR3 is CASSLGGNRNQPQHF.

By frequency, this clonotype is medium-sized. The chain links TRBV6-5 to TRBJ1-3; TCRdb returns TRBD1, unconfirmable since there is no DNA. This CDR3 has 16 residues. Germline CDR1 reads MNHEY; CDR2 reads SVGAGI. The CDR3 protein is CASSPGVRSSGNTIYF.

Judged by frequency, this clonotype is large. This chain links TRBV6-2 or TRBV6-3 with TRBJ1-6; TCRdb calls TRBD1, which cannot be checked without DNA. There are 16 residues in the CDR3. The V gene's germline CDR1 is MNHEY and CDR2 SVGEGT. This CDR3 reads CASSLQDRGPNSPLHF.

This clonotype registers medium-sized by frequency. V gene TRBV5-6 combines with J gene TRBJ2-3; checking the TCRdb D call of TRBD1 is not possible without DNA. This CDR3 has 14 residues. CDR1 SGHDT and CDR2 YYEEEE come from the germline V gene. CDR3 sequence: CASSSGLATDTQYF.

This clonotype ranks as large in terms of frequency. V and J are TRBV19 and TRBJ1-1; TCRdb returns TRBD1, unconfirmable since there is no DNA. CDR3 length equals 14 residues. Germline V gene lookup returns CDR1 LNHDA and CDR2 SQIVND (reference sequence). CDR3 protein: CASSGIGDRREAFF.

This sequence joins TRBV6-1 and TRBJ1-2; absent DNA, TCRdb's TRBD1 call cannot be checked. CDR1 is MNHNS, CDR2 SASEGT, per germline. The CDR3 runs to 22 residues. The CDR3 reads CASRTGGSGANVLTFGAGGYTF.

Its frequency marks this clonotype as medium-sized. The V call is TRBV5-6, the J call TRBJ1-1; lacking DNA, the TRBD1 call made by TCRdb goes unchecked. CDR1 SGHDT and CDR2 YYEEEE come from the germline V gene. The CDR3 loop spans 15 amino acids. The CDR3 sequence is CASSPDGGMNTEAFF.

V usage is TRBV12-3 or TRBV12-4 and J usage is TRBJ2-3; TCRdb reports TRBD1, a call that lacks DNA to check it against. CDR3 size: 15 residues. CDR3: CASSGQLPPTDTQYF.

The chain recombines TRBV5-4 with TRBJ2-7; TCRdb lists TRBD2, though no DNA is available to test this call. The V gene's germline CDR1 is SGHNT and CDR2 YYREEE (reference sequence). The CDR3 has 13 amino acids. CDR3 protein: CASSLSGDREQYF.

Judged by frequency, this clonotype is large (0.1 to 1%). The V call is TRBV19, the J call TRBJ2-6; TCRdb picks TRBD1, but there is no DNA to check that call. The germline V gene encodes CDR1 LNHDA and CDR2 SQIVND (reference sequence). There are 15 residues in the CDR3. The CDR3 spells CASHYAGTGANVLTF.